This T cell receptor (beta chain) was sequenced for a study of blood T cell repertoires in COVID-19. The overall study: T cells, B-cell-depleted T cells, or PBMCs provided the cDNA or gDNA that served as material.

CDR3 length equals 17 residues. In the original processing: Amplifying reference gene primers gave estimates of nucleated cell counts. This table comes from immunoSEQ multiplex PCR, and its TCRdb copy is limited to in-frame clones, with some not included. That table gives V, J and clone size, and the DNA gave D and trimming. The table lists 200,000 to 300,000 clones, around four fifths of them singletons. The clonotype originates from a woman aged 55-70 years with active or convalescent COVID-19. The sequenced sample consisted of peripheral blood. The chain has TRBV12-2 and TRBJ1-1; the table's D call TRBD1 went unverified against the DNA. TRBV12-2 is a pseudogene. The CDR3 nucleotides read TGTGCAAGTCGCCTAACGGACAGGGGGTATATGAACACTGAAGCTTTCTTT. Encoded protein: CASRLTDRGYMNTEAFF.